Following are 9 T cell receptor beta chains from one sample sequenced in a study of T cells expressing NK-cell markers (dated by TCRdb to the early 2020s). The library was built by means of 5' RACE. Sequencing used an Illumina HiSeq 2000. Reprocessed by TCRdb, the reads give a single entry per CDR3 protein sequence, without DNA. Per the sample table, the count is 160,000 or so distinct CDR3 sequences. 18% of the sample belongs to the ten largest clones. The sequenced material came from blood T cells: a sorted CD56 or NKG2C T cell subset, CD4+ or CD8+ T cells, or bulk PBMC T cells (not recorded which). The receptors derive from a woman aged 18 to 69 in good health.

This chain links TRBV9 with TRBJ2-5; the TCRdb D gene call, TRBD2, has no DNA to confirm it. This CDR3 has 17 residues. Per germline, CDR1 SGDLS and CDR2 YYNGEE. The CDR3 spells CASSVGVGEVMRQTQYF.

The chain combines TRBV6-6 with TRBJ1-5. Germline loops: CDR1 MNHNY, CDR2 SVGAGI (reference sequence). The length of the CDR3 is 13 residues. The CDR3 sequence is CASTTHITQPQHF.

CDR3 in amino acids: CASSPLAGGLNEQFF. The V gene is TRBV12-3 or TRBV12-4, the J gene TRBJ2-1; lacking DNA, the TRBD2 call made by TCRdb goes unchecked. This CDR3 is built from 15 residues.

This chain uses TRBV20-1 with TRBJ2-7; TCRdb picks TRBD1, but there is no DNA to check that call. Germline V gives CDR1 DFQATT, CDR2 SNEGSKA (reference sequence). The CDR3 is made up of 12 amino acids. The CDR3 protein is CSAPGTGYEQYF.

The genes are TRBV2 and TRBJ2-1. CDR1 is SNHLY and CDR2 is FYNNEI in the germline V gene. The CDR3 is made up of 13 amino acids. CDR3 amino acids: CASSQFRDNEQFF.

This chain links TRBV5-5 with TRBJ2-2; absent DNA, TCRdb's TRBD1 call cannot be checked. Germline loops: CDR1 SGHKS, CDR2 YYEKEE (reference sequence). The length of the CDR3 is 15 residues. CDR3 region: CASSQGQSNTGELFF.

The chain links TRBV4-1 to TRBJ1-1. CDR1 and CDR2 from the germline V gene are MGHRA and YSYEKL. CDR3 size: 14 residues. The CDR3 is CASSQGNGNTEAFF.

The chain is built from TRBV7-9 and TRBJ1-2; TCRdb proposes TRBD1, but this gene call is untestable without DNA. The CDR3 consists of 13 residues. Germline CDR1 and CDR2: SEHNR and FQNEAQ (reference sequence). CDR3 region: CASSLDRGYGYTF.

This chain links TRBV24-1 with TRBJ2-1; TCRdb reports TRBD1, a call that lacks DNA to check it against. Germline V gene sequence: CDR1 KGHDR, CDR2 SFDVKD. This CDR3 spans 16 amino acids. The chain's CDR3 is CATSDPGVASYNEQFF.